These T cell receptor beta chains were read from a single sample in a study of blood T cell repertoires in COVID-19. Assay used: immunoSEQ multiplex PCR; TCRdb lists only in-frame clones, some missing. The repertoire holds under 150,000 clones, with around three quarters as singletons. Sequenced input: peripheral blood. Receptor source: a man at least 80 years old with acute or convalescent COVID-19. CDR3s include the opening cysteine and the closing phenylalanine or tryptophan.

>TRBV7-3|TRBJ2-2
CASSFNRGTGELFF
>TRBV7-2|TRBJ2-7
CASSLVSDRAYEQYF
>TRBV4-1|TRBJ1-6
CASSLWGDRGESPLHF
>TRBV4-2|TRBJ1-6
CASSDRTGGFNSPLHF
>TRBV6-1|TRBJ1-1
CASSEAFGAGLLGGREAFF
>TRBV24-1|TRBJ2-5
CATSDLKPQGKGTQYF
>TRBV4-3|TRBJ2-1
CASSQGGFYNEQFF
>TRBV11-2|TRBJ2-3
CASSLGLVLGPESDTQYF
>TRBV3-1/TRBV3-2|TRBJ2-5
CASSQGAQETQYF
>TRBV5-1|TRBJ1-1
CASSTGGRNTEAFF
>TRBV18|TRBJ2-5
CASSRDSGQETQYF
>TRBV6-2/TRBV6-3|TRBJ2-3
CASSYSRQVLTDTQYF
>TRBV9|TRBJ2-7
CASGTGIYEQYF
>TRBV11-2|TRBJ2-7
CASSLVRANEQYF
>TRBV18|TRBJ1-1
CASSYYNGRNTEAFF
>TRBV11-1|TRBJ2-3
CASSLARLATQYF